The sequence of this T cell receptor beta chain was determined in a study of T cell responses to AZD1222 COVID-19 vaccine. Study information: Second-dose recipients at about 4 or about 12 weeks were treated as one pooled group. Study-level findings and limits: A rise in Spike-specific TCR breadth and depth followed two AZD1222 doses. Epitopes outside B.1.351 and B.1.1.7 mutated regions reportedly drew nearly half of spike TCRs. At baseline, seropositivity was found in only six or seven AZD1222 recipients.

V gave up 5 bases and J gave up 4 bases, with 14 bases separating them. CDR1 and CDR2 from the germline V gene are SGHAT and FQNNGV. The CDR3 length is 14 residues. Here immunoSEQ multiplex PCR was the method, and the copy in TCRdb shows in-frame clones only, minus some. Of over 110,000 clones in the sample, 91% are singletons; the top ten hold around 2.7%. With regard to this clone: Its antigen remains unknown.

The TCR sequence derives from an adult in good health. The chain joins TRBV11-2 to TRBJ1-2; D is possibly TRBD1 (6 bases). Sequencing was performed on peripheral blood, taken on day 0 of AZD1222 vaccination. The CDR3 reads CASSRDRSLYGYTF. CDR3 DNA: TGTGCCAGCAGCCGAGACAGGAGCCTCTATGGCTACACCTTC.